Shown below are 29 T cell receptor beta chains from a single sample sequenced in a study of cytomegalovirus exposure and HLA in healthy donors. Here immunoSEQ multiplex PCR was the method, and the copy in TCRdb shows in-frame clones only, minus some. The sample has around 150,000 clones; roughly 80% are singletons. Input material: PBMCs. The receptor set was obtained from a man aged 30 to 39 in good health and CMV-seropositive.

This clone was observed a single time. The rearrangement uses TRBV9 and TRBJ2-1; 13 nucleotides match TRBD2. Germline V gene lookup returns CDR1 SGDLS and CDR2 YYNGEE. V lost 3 bases and J lost 6; bases outside the gene matches: 3. The CDR3 consists of 15 residues. As DNA, the CDR3 is TGTGCCAGCAGCGGAAGGACTAGCGGGAGCAATGAGCAGTTCTTC. Protein product: CASSGRTSGSNEQFF.

This clone has only one observation. V and J are TRBV7-9 and TRBJ2-2, with D perhaps TRBD1 (5 bases). The CDR3 sequence is 15 residues long. V was shortened by 5 bases and J by 2 bases, with 12 bases between the two germline ends. In germline, CDR1 is SEHNR, CDR2 FQNEAQ (reference sequence). CDR3 coding DNA: TGTGCCAGCAGCCCAGGGCCAGCAAACACCGGGGAGCTGTTTTTT. Protein product: CASSPGPANTGELFF. Using reference TRBV7-9 and TRBJ2-2 for the parts outside the CDR3, the full variable domain is DTGVSQNPRHKITKRGQNVTFRCDPISEHNRLYWYRQTLGQGPEFLTYFQNEAQLEKSRLLSDRFSAERPKGSFSTLEIQRTEQGDSAMYLCASSPGPANTGELFFGEGSRLTVL.

Comments on this clone: Distinct nucleotide sequences in the sample also encode this CDR3. The chain carries TRBV28 and TRBJ1-2, with TRBD1 as a possible D gene (5 bases). V lost 2 bases to trimming and J lost 5 bases, with 9 bases between them. Germline-derived CDR1 and CDR2 are MDHEN and SYDVKM. The CDR3 is 13 residues long. This chain's CDR3 is CASSLRGTYGYTF. Written as DNA, the CDR3 is TGTGCCAGCAGTTTACGAGGGACTTATGGCTACACCTTC.

The chain joins TRBV18 to TRBJ1-3; no clear D gene. CDR3 length: 13 amino acids. Germline lookup yields CDR1 KGHSH and CDR2 LQKENI. The V end was cut by 3 bases, the J end by 3 bases, with 6 bases between. The CDR3 sequence is CASSPGGGNTIYF. In DNA form, the CDR3 reads TGTGCCAGCTCACCCGGCGGTGGAAACACCATATATTTT. Complete variable domain (other parts from reference TRBV18 and TRBJ1-3): NAGVMQNPRHLVRRRGQEARLRCSPMKGHSHVYWYRQLPEEGLKFMVYLQKENIIDESGMPKERFSAEFPKEGPSILRIQQVVRGDSAAYFCASSPGGGNTIYFGEGSWLTVV.

This clone was counted between two and nine times. The rearrangement joins TRBV6-1 to TRBJ1-1; 7 bases are a match to TRBD1. The CDR3 runs to 13 residues. V gave up 5 bases and J gave up 3 bases; unmatched junction bases: 3. CDR1 and CDR2 (germline): MNHNS, SASEGT. In DNA form, the CDR3 reads TGTGCCAGCAGTTTCGACAGGGACACTGAAGCTTTCTTT. Translation gives CASSFDRDTEAFF.

This clone occurred a few times. The rearrangement links TRBV5-1 to TRBJ2-7; 7 bases are a match to TRBD1. Germline CDR1 is SGHRS and CDR2 is YFSETQ. Trimming at V came to 3 bases and at J to 3 bases, leaving 6 bases not matched to a gene. The CDR3 is 14 amino acids. In DNA, the CDR3 is TGCGCCAGCAGCTACGGAACAGGGGACTACGAGCAGTACTTC. Residues: CASSYGTGDYEQYF.

The V gene is TRBV11-2, the J gene TRBJ2-3; 8 bases agree with TRBD1. CDR3 length: 17 amino acids. Germline V CDR1 and CDR2: SGHAT, FQNNGV. Trimming removed 5 bases from V and 2 bases from J; junction bases left unmatched: 12. The CDR3 region is CASSPGTGLFITDTQYF. The DNA for the CDR3 is TGTGCCAGCAGCCCCGGGACAGGCCTTTTTATCACAGATACGCAGTATTTT. The whole variable domain, filled in from reference TRBV11-2 and TRBJ2-3, reads EAGVAQSPRYKIIEKRQSVAFWCNPISGHATLYWYQQILGQGPKLLIQFQNNGVVDDSQLPKDRFSAERLKGVDSTLKIQPAKLEDSAVYLCASSPGTGLFITDTQYFGPGTRLTVL.

This clone was seen only once. CDR3: CASSSRTSVRVWANVLTF. CDR3 DNA sequence: TGTGCCAGCAGCTCGAGGACCTCGGTGAGGGTTTGGGCCAACGTCCTGACTTTC. The V gene is TRBV7-8, the J gene TRBJ2-6, with a possible D match to TRBD2 (5 bases). The CDR3 consists of 18 residues. Trimming took 4 bases from V and 5 from J, leaving 21 bases between them. Germline loops: CDR1 SGHVS, CDR2 FQNEAQ.

The V gene is TRBV2, the J gene TRBJ1-1; TRBD1 matches 7 bases. V shed 6 bases, J shed 4 bases, and the junction held 8 bases outside the gene matches. Germline CDR1 is SNHLY and CDR2 is FYNNEI. This CDR3 is built from 14 residues. Written as DNA, the CDR3 is TGTGCCAGCAGGGAAAGGGGGCAAGGCACTGAAGCTTTCTTT. Protein: CASRERGQGTEAFF.

The chain uses TRBV4-1 and TRBJ2-1; 13 nucleotides line up with TRBD2. The trim removed 4 bases at V and 10 bases at J, leaving 7 bases unmatched. Germline V gives CDR1 MGHRA, CDR2 YSYEKL. This CDR3 has 15 residues. The CDR3 protein is CASSPRTSGSREQFF. DNA for the CDR3: TGCGCCAGCAGCCCCCGGACTAGCGGGAGTCGGGAGCAGTTCTTC.

This chain joins TRBV5-1 and TRBJ2-1; 15 nucleotides agree with TRBD2. CDR1 SGHRS and CDR2 YFSETQ come from the germline V gene. The V and J ends lost 4 bases and 3 bases, in that order; junction bases with no gene match: 11. This CDR3 region has 19 residues. CDR3 in DNA: TGCGCCAGCAGCCCCTACGGACTAGCGGGGGGGCCAGACTACAATGAGCAGTTCTTC. Translation: CASSPYGLAGGPDYNEQFF.

This clone was seen once. The V and J genes are TRBV2 and TRBJ2-2; TRBD2 matches 9 bases. Losses at the gene ends were 7 bases for V and 6 bases for J; bases not matched to a gene: 6. The CDR3 is 14 amino acids. The germline CDR1 and CDR2 sequences are SNHLY and FYNNEI. The DNA of the CDR3 is TGTGCCAGCAAGGAGCTAGCGGGGTCCGGGGAGCTGTTTTTT. Translating gives CASKELAGSGELFF. Using reference TRBV2 and TRBJ2-2 for the parts outside the CDR3, the full variable domain is EPEVTQTPSHQVTQMGQEVILRCVPISNHLYFYWYRQILGQKVEFLVSFYNNEISEKSEIFDDQFSVERPDGSNFTLKIRSTKLEDSAMYFCASKELAGSGELFFGEGSRLTVL.

The chain carries TRBV20-1 and TRBJ2-7; D is unresolved. Germline-derived CDR1 and CDR2 are DFQATT and SNEGSKA (reference sequence). V was trimmed by 1 base and J by 11 bases, leaving 12 bases between them. This CDR3 is built from 11 residues. The CDR3 loop reads CSARVNRREYF. CDR3 sequence (DNA): TGCAGTGCTAGAGTTAACCGTCGAGAGTACTTC.

The chain couples TRBV13 to TRBJ2-3, with TRBD2 matching over 11 bases. The CDR3 is 21 amino acids. The trim removed 5 bases at V and 0 bases at J, leaving 19 bases unmatched. CDR1 and CDR2 (germline): PRHDT, FYEKMQ (reference sequence). The CDR3 region has the DNA TGTGCCAGCAGCCAGAAAGCCGGGACTAGCGGAGGGGAGTCTAGCACAGATACGCAGTATTTT. Protein: CASSQKAGTSGGESSTDTQYF.

The V call is TRBV5-8, the J call TRBJ2-3; 7 bases line up with TRBD2. Germline V gene lookup returns CDR1 SGHTS and CDR2 YDEGEE. V shed 0 bases, J shed 0 bases, and the junction held 10 bases outside the gene matches. The CDR3 is made up of 18 amino acids. CDR3 nucleotides: TGTGCCAGCAGCTTGGGTCTAGCGGCCATGACTAGCACAGATACGCAGTATTTT. This encodes CASSLGLAAMTSTDTQYF.

V gene TRBV29-1 combines with J gene TRBJ2-3; D gene unclear. The germline V gene has CDR1 SQVTM and CDR2 ANQGSEA. The CDR3 is made up of 13 amino acids. With 1 base removed from V and 4 bases from J, the gap between germline ends came to 9 bases. The CDR3 DNA sequence: TGCAGCGTTGAAGGGCAAGATGCAGATACGCAGTATTTT. Its protein is CSVEGQDADTQYF.

This clone was picked up one time. This rearrangement joins TRBV5-6 to TRBJ2-1, with TRBD2 matching over 10 bases. Germline lookup yields CDR1 SGHDT and CDR2 YYEEEE. The CDR3 is 15 amino acids. V trimming: 5 bases; J trimming: 11 bases; junction bases outside the gene matches: 13. The CDR3 protein is CASSSGLADLAQQFF. CDR3 coding DNA: TGTGCCAGCAGTTCTGGACTAGCGGACCTGGCGCAGCAGTTCTTC.

The chain combines TRBV10-3 with TRBJ2-5; 8 bases align to TRBD2. The trim removed 3 bases at V and 7 bases at J, leaving 10 bases unmatched. Germline assignment: CDR1 ENHRY and CDR2 SYGVKD. The CDR3 covers 15 residues. The CDR3 sequence is CAISENGGAPGTQYF. The CDR3 DNA reads TGTGCCATCAGTGAAAACGGGGGGGCCCCAGGGACCCAGTACTTC.

The chain couples TRBV23-1 to TRBJ2-5, with 12 bases that match TRBD2. TRBV23-1 is identified as an open reading frame with a role that is uncertain. J was trimmed by 4 bases and V by 0 bases; bases with no gene match: 3. This CDR3 has 16 residues. The DNA for the CDR3 is TGCGCCAGCAGTCAATCATGGACTAGCGGGGTAGAGACCCAGTACTTC. It encodes CASSQSWTSGVETQYF.

There are a few counts of this clone. V gene TRBV4-1 combines with J gene TRBJ1-5, with TRBD1 as a possible D gene (6 bases). CDR3 length: 18 residues. From germline, CDR1 is MGHRA and CDR2 YSYEKL. V lost 3 bases, J lost 1 base, and 19 bases lay in between. The CDR3 region has the DNA TGCGCCAGCAGCCAGGATCAGGGGAACACTAGAAGCAATCAGCCCCAGCATTTT. Translation: CASSQDQGNTRSNQPQHF.

The genes are TRBV28 and TRBJ1-2; D unresolved. Between the trimmed V and J ends, which lost 1 base and 0 bases, there was a span of 6 bases. The CDR3 totals 14 residues. Germline CDR1 reads MDHEN; CDR2 reads SYDVKM. CDR3 DNA sequence: TGTGCCAGCAGTTTATTACACCCTAACTATGGCTACACCTTC. This encodes CASSLLHPNYGYTF.

The chain employs TRBV13 and TRBJ2-7; 7 nucleotides agree with TRBD1. The CDR3 totals 13 residues. The V gene's germline CDR1 is PRHDT and CDR2 FYEKMQ (reference sequence). V dropped 7 bases and J dropped 6; count of bases not matched to a gene: 9. For the CDR3, the DNA is TGTGCCAGCATGAGCCGAGGGGGCGTCGAGCAGTACTTC. This sequence encodes CASMSRGGVEQYF.

The chain joins TRBV7-9 to TRBJ2-1, with D uncertain. The germline V gene has CDR1 SEHNR and CDR2 FQNEAQ (reference sequence). V was trimmed by 2 bases and J by 5 bases, leaving 4 bases between them. This CDR3 spans 12 amino acids. CDR3 region: CASSLYDNEQFF. CDR3 coding DNA: TGTGCCAGCAGCTTATATGACAATGAGCAGTTCTTC. The variable domain in full, completed from reference TRBV7-9 and TRBJ2-1, reads DTGVSQNPRHKITKRGQNVTFRCDPISEHNRLYWYRQTLGQGPEFLTYFQNEAQLEKSRLLSDRFSAERPKGSFSTLEIQRTEQGDSAMYLCASSLYDNEQFFGPGTRLTVL.

The rearrangement links TRBV5-4 to TRBJ1-6, with D unclear. Germline V gene data show CDR1 as SGHNT and CDR2 as YYREEE (reference sequence). The V end lost 0 bases, the J end lost 4 bases, and 8 bases lay between the germline ends. The CDR3 runs to 15 residues. The DNA for the CDR3 is TGTGCCAGCAGCTTGGCAGGAACTTATAATTCACCCCTCCACTTT. This encodes CASSLAGTYNSPLHF.

V and J are TRBV5-6 and TRBJ2-1, with 9 bases fitting TRBD1. Germline V CDR1 and CDR2: SGHDT, YYEEEE. There are 14 residues in the CDR3. V gave up 3 bases and J gave up 6 bases; unmatched junction bases: 4. The CDR3 DNA reads TGTGCCAGCAGCTCAGGGACAGGGTTCAATGAGCAGTTCTTC. This translates into CASSSGTGFNEQFF.

The genes are TRBV9 and TRBJ1-4; D possibly corresponds to TRBD1 (6 bases). The CDR3 has 16 residues. Germline CDR1 and CDR2: SGDLS and YYNGEE. Trimming shortened V by 0 bases and J by 7 bases, and 16 bases separated the two germline ends. This chain's CDR3 is CASSVEGGTSGEKLFF. CDR3 bases: TGTGCCAGCAGCGTAGAGGGGGGGACCTCGGGTGAAAAACTGTTTTTT.

The chain uses TRBV5-4 and TRBJ2-7; D possibly corresponds to TRBD2 (6 bases). The CDR3 covers 15 residues. Trimming took 1 base from V and 5 from J, leaving 16 bases between them. Germline lookup yields CDR1 SGHNT and CDR2 YYREEE (reference sequence). The CDR3 coding sequence is TGTGCCAGCAGCTTGTTGATCGGGAGTAACAACGAGCAGTACTTC. Translating it yields CASSLLIGSNNEQYF.

This clone was observed at least ten times. J is TRBJ2-7 and V is TRBV10-3; D is ambiguous. The germline V gene encodes CDR1 ENHRY and CDR2 SYGVKD. Trimming took off 3 bases at V and 3 bases at J, with 12 bases between the two ends. The length of the CDR3 is 14 residues. The DNA for the CDR3 is TGTGCCATCAGTGATCCTCTGGCCCTCTACGAGCAGTACTTC. Translation: CAISDPLALYEQYF.

The chain uses TRBV5-1 and TRBJ2-2; TRBD1 is a possible D gene (6 bases). From germline, CDR1 is SGHRS and CDR2 YFSETQ. The CDR3 runs to 15 residues. V shed 4 bases and J shed 2 bases, with 12 bases lying between them. The chain's CDR3 is CASSAQGPNTGELFF. DNA of the CDR3: TGCGCCAGCAGCGCCCAGGGGCCTAACACCGGGGAGCTGTTTTTT.